One and the same sample provided the 18 T cell receptor beta chains below, sequenced in a study of CD8+CD57+ T cells in acquired aplastic anemia. Genomic DNA was employed as the template in profiling TCR beta VDJ and CDR3. MiXCR was run by TCRdb on the reads, yielding one entry per CDR3 protein. This sample carries around 500,000 distinct CDR3 sequences, approximately 32% of them seen once, and the ten largest clones take roughly 0.89%. For sequencing, patients were chosen who had shown expansion of CD8+CD57+ cells by flow cytometry. Input material: sorted CD4+, CD8+, or CD8+CD57+ T cells (not recorded which) from PBMCs. The receptors come from a human donor with aplastic anemia.

The chain recombines TRBV29-1 with TRBJ2-7, with D possibly being TRBD1 or TRBD2 (5 bases each). The CDR3 length is 11 residues. Germline V gives CDR1 SQVTM, CDR2 ANQGSEA. The germline V and J ends were trimmed by 3 bases and 7 bases, with 10 bases remaining between them. The CDR3 DNA follows: TGCAGCGTTGAGGGGGATGGTGAGCAGTACTTC. It yields the protein CSVEGDGEQYF.

J is TRBJ2-6 and V is TRBV27; TRBD2 matches 9 bases. Germline V gene lookup returns CDR1 MNHEY and CDR2 SMNVEV (reference sequence). The length of the CDR3 is 17 residues. With V trimmed by 6 bases and J by 2 bases, 8 bases remained unmatched. CDR3 protein: CASRGLAISPGANVLTF. The CDR3, as DNA: TGTGCCAGCAGAGGACTAGCGATTTCTCCTGGGGCCAACGTCCTGACTTTC.

The rearrangement uses TRBV5-5 and TRBJ2-1; D is undetermined. V was shortened by 1 base and J by 3 bases, with 8 bases between the two germline ends. From germline, CDR1 is SGHKS and CDR2 YYEKEE (reference sequence). The CDR3 is made up of 14 amino acids. The CDR3 loop reads CASSLTINYNEQFF. The CDR3 coding sequence is TGTGCCAGCAGCTTGACTATCAACTACAATGAGCAGTTCTTC.

This clonotype has just a few counts. The chain combines TRBV6-1 with TRBJ2-1, with 9 bases matching TRBD2. V shed 5 bases and J 9 bases; nucleotides not matched to a gene: 11. The CDR3 is made up of 15 amino acids. Germline CDR1 is MNHNS and CDR2 is SASEGT. CDR3 DNA sequence: TGTGCCAGCAGTCCGGTGCGGGAGGGGATGGGTGAGCAGTTCTTC. It codes for CASSPVREGMGEQFF.

At least ten counts were recorded for this clonotype. V gene TRBV2 combines with J gene TRBJ2-3, with D perhaps TRBD2 (6 bases). The CDR3 is 14 residues long. CDR1 is SNHLY and CDR2 is FYNNEI in the germline V gene. Trimming stripped 4 bases from V and 5 bases from J, with 13 bases between. The CDR3 DNA is TGTGCCAGCAGTGGGGACTGGCAAGTAGATACGCAGTATTTT. Translated: CASSGDWQVDTQYF.

This clonotype showed up just a few times. The gene calls are TRBV2 and TRBJ1-4, with TRBD1 matching 7 bases. CDR1 and CDR2 (germline): SNHLY, FYNNEI. V shed 4 bases and J 4 bases; nucleotides not matched to a gene: 6. The CDR3 spans 15 residues. The CDR3 sequence is CASSGQGDSNEKLFF. The CDR3 DNA is TGTGCCAGCAGTGGTCAGGGGGACAGTAATGAAAAACTGTTTTTT.

This clonotype has at least ten counts. The chain carries TRBV7-2 and TRBJ1-5, with D unclear. V lost 5 bases and J lost 4, with 9 bases in between. The CDR3 has 13 residues. Germline V CDR1 and CDR2: SGHTA, FQGNSA. CDR3 bases: TGTGCCAGCAGCCAAACGAGGAATCAGCCCCAGCATTTT. This gives the protein CASSQTRNQPQHF.

The V call is TRBV15, the J call TRBJ1-1; D possibly corresponds to TRBD1 (5 bases). Germline V gene sequence: CDR1 LNHNV, CDR2 YYDKDF (reference sequence). CDR3 length equals 14 residues. Trimming took 1 base from V and 3 from J, leaving 9 bases between them. The CDR3 coding sequence is TGTGCCACCAGCAGAGGACAGCGGGACACTGAAGCTTTCTTT. Translation: CATSRGQRDTEAFF.

The chain has TRBV15 and TRBJ2-7; 8 positions agree with TRBD2. The CDR3 has 13 residues. V gave up 5 bases and J gave up 6 bases; unmatched junction bases: 6. Germline CDR1 is LNHNV and CDR2 is YYDKDF (reference sequence). The CDR3 DNA reads as TGTGCCACCAGCGAGCGGGAGCTAGGCGAGCAGTACTTC. This translates into CATSERELGEQYF.

The chain joins TRBV15 to TRBJ2-7; D uncertain. Trimming took 0 bases from V and 6 from J, leaving 12 bases between them. Germline CDR1 and CDR2: LNHNV and YYDKDF (reference sequence). The CDR3 loop spans 14 amino acids. The CDR3 nucleotides read TGTGCCACCAGCAGAGATTTCTCGGAGTTCGAGCAGTACTTC. Encoded protein: CATSRDFSEFEQYF.

The genes are TRBV2 and TRBJ2-1; D unclear. Germline V gene data show CDR1 as SNHLY and CDR2 as FYNNEI. V lost 7 bases and J lost 6, with 19 bases in between. CDR3 size: 15 residues. CDR3: CASKWQQSPINEQFF. CDR3 DNA sequence: TGTGCCAGCAAGTGGCAACAGTCCCCAATCAATGAGCAGTTCTTC. The full variable domain, completed using reference TRBV2 and TRBJ2-1, is EPEVTQTPSHQVTQMGQEVILRCVPISNHLYFYWYRQILGQKVEFLVSFYNNEISEKSEIFDDQFSVERPDGSNFTLKIRSTKLEDSAMYFCASKWQQSPINEQFFGPGTRLTVL.

This clonotype was seen repeatedly, ten times or more. The V and J genes are TRBV19 and TRBJ1-6; D is possibly TRBD1 (5 bases). V lost 6 bases to trimming and J lost 7 bases, with 16 bases between them. The CDR3 runs 15 residues. Germline CDR1 and CDR2: LNHDA and SQIVND (reference sequence). The CDR3 reads CASRQGSQANSPLHF. The CDR3 bases are TGTGCCAGTAGGCAGGGATCCCAGGCGAATTCACCCCTCCACTTT.

This clonotype was observed at least ten times. The chain is built from TRBV10-2 and TRBJ2-1, with a weak D call TRBD2 (6 bases). V gave up 4 bases and J gave up 8 bases, with 15 bases separating them. The CDR3 has 14 amino acids. CDR1 is WSHSY and CDR2 is SAAADI in the germline V gene. In nucleotides, the CDR3 is TGCGCCAGCAGTGCGCCGGACTACCCGCATGAGCAGTTCTTC. It yields the protein CASSAPDYPHEQFF.

This clonotype has at least ten counts. The chain joins TRBV9 to TRBJ2-3; D perhaps matches TRBD1 (5 bases). This CDR3 has 15 residues. Per the germline V gene, CDR1 is SGDLS and CDR2 is YYNGEE. V was clipped by 3 bases and J by 0 bases, with 11 bases between them. CDR3 coding DNA: TGTGCCAGCAGCGGTGGGGCGGTTAGCACAGATACGCAGTATTTT. Its translation: CASSGGAVSTDTQYF.

Many counts were recorded for this clonotype. This chain uses TRBV20-1 with TRBJ1-2; maybe TRBD1 (5 bases). V was cut by 5 bases and J by 2 bases, with 12 bases left in between. Germline values: CDR1 DFQATT, CDR2 SNEGSKA (reference sequence). This CDR3 has 13 amino acids. CDR3 region: CSAPDRRNYGYTF. CDR3 DNA: TGCAGTGCTCCCGACAGAAGAAACTATGGCTACACCTTC.

About this clonotype itself: A read error may be the cause here, since a much bigger clone is one base away. Lacking the conserved final phenylalanine or tryptophan, this CDR3 likely reflects a read error. CDR3 sequence: CAISEDVLGEQFL. Written as DNA, the CDR3 is TGTGCCATCAGTGAGGACGTCTTGGGTGAGCAGTTCCTC. The chain carries TRBV10-3 and TRBJ2-1; D remains ambiguous. The ends were cut back, 2 bases at V and 9 bases at J, with 11 bases in the middle. This CDR3 comprises 13 residues. The V gene's germline CDR1 is ENHRY and CDR2 SYGVKD.

There are a few counts of this clonotype. The chain uses TRBV20-1 and TRBJ2-4; TRBD1 agrees at 10 bases. Germline CDR1 reads DFQATT; CDR2 reads SNEGSKA (reference sequence). The CDR3 runs to 16 residues. Unmatched junction bases numbered 10, after V lost 6 bases and J lost 2 bases. The CDR3 loop is CSAPRSGQGTKNIQYF. CDR3 coding DNA: TGCAGTGCCCCTCGGTCGGGACAGGGGACCAAAAACATTCAGTACTTC.

This clonotype was seen repeatedly, ten times or more. The chain joins TRBV25-1 to TRBJ1-6; 10 nucleotides line up with TRBD1. The CDR3 totals 15 residues. The germline V gene has CDR1 MGHDK and CDR2 SYGVNS. Trimming at V came to 4 bases and at J to 9 bases, leaving 6 bases not matched to a gene. CDR3 sequence: CASSATTGGSSPLHF. The CDR3 nucleotides read TGTGCCAGCAGTGCAACGACAGGGGGCAGTTCACCCCTCCACTTT.